This T cell receptor beta chain is from a study of T cells in Graves' hyperthyroidism and ophthalmopathy. Regarding the study as a whole: Ophthalmopathy, which appeared later, was predicted by the model a median approximately 6.7 months before onset.

Comments on this clonotype: Its antigen is as yet unknown.

The CDR3 regions of TCR beta were amplified from RNA transcripts. HTBI primers drove first-round RT-PCR of the TCR CDR3. From the multiplex PCR reads, TCRdb called clonotypes with MiXCR, one entry per CDR3 protein. Among about 740,000 distinct CDR3 sequences listed, 13% to 15% were seen once. The material sequenced was blood. This receptor was identified in a woman under 30 with Graves' hyperthyroidism.

The CDR3 DNA reads TGCGCCAGCAGCTGGGGACAGATGAACACTGAAGCTTTCTTT. This encodes CASSWGQMNTEAFF. The chain couples TRBV5-1 to TRBJ1-1; TRBD1 matches 7 bases. CDR1 is SGHRS, CDR2 YFSETQ, per germline. V was clipped by 3 bases and J by 0 bases; unmatched bases: 2. CDR3 size: 14 residues.